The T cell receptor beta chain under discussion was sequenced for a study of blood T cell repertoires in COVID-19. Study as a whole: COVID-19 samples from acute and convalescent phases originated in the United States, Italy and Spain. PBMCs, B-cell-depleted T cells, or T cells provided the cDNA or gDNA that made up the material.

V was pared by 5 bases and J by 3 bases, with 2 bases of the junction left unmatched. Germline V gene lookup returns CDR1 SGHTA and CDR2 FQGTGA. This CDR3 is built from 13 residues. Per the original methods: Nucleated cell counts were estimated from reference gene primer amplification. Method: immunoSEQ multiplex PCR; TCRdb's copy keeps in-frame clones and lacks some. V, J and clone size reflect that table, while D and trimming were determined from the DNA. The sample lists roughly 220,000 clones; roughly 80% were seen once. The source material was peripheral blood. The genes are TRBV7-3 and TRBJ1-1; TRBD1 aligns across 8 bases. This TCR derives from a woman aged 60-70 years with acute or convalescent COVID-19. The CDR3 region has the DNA TGTGCCAGCAGCACGGACAGGGACACTGAAGCTTTCTTT. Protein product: CASSTDRDTEAFF.